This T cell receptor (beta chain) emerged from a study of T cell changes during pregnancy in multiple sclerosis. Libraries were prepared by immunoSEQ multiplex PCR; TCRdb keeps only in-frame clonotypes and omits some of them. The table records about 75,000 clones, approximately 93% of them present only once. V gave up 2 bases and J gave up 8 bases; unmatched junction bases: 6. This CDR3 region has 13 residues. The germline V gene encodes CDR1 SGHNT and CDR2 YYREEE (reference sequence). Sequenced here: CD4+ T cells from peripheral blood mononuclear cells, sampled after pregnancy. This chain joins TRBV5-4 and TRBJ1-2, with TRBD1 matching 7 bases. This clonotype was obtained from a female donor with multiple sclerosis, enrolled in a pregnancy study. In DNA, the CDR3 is TGTGCCAGCAGCTTAAGGACAGGCGCCGGCTACACCTTC. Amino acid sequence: CASSLRTGAGYTF.